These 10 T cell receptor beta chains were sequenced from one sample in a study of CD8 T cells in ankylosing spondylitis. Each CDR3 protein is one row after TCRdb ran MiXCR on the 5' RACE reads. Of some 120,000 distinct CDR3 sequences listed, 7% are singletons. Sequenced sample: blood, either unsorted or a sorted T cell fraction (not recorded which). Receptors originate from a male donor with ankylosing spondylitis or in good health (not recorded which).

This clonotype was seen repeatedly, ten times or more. The CDR3 DNA follows: TGCGCCAGCAGCCAAGACCCGGGACTAGCGTTCAATGAGCAGTTCTTC. As protein: CASSQDPGLAFNEQFF. This rearrangement joins TRBV4-1 to TRBJ2-1, with 10 nucleotides matching TRBD2. Germline CDR1 is MGHRA and CDR2 is YSYEKL. The CDR3 consists of 16 residues. V lost 0 bases and J lost 6; bases outside the gene matches: 5.

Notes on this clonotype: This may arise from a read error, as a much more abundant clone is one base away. This chain's CDR3 is CASSLATAINTEAFF. The DNA of the CDR3 is TGTGCCAGCAGCTTAGCAACAGCAATTAACACTGAAGCTTTCTTT. The chain employs TRBV7-2 and TRBJ1-1; D not certain. Germline CDR1 reads SGHTA; CDR2 reads FQGNSA. Trimming took 0 bases from V and 2 from J, leaving 10 bases between them. The CDR3 has 15 amino acids.

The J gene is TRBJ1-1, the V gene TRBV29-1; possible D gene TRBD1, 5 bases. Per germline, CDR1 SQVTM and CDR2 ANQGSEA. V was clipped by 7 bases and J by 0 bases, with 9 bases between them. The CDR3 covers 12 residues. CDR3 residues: CSAGRMNTEAFF. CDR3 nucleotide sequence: TGCAGCGCGGGACGGATGAACACTGAAGCTTTCTTT.

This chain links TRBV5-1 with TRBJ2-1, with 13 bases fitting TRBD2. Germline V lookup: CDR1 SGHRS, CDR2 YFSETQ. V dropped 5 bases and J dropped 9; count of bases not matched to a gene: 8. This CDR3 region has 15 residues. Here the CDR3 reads CASRLAGGPQGEQFF. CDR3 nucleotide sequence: TGCGCCAGCAGACTAGCGGGAGGGCCGCAGGGTGAGCAGTTCTTC.

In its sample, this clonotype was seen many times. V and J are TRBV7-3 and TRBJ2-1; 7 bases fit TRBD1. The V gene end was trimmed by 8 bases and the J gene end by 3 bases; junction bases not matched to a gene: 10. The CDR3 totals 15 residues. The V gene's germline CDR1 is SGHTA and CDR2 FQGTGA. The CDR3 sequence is CASRQPGQHYNEQFF. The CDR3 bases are TGTGCCAGCCGACAACCGGGACAGCACTACAATGAGCAGTTCTTC.

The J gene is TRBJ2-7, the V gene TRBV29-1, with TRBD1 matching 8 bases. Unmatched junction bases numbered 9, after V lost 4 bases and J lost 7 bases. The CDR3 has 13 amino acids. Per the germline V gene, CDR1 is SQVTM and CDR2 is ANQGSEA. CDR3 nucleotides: TGCAGCGTTGTCGGACAGGGTGGCCAAGAGCAGTACTTC. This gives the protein CSVVGQGGQEQYF.

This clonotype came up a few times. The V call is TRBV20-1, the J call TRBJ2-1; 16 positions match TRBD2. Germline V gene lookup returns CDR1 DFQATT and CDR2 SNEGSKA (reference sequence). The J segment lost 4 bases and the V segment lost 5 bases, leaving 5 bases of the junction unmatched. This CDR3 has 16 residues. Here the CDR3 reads CSAGGLAGGNYNEQFF. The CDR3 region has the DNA TGCAGTGCTGGGGGACTAGCGGGGGGGAATTACAATGAGCAGTTCTTC.

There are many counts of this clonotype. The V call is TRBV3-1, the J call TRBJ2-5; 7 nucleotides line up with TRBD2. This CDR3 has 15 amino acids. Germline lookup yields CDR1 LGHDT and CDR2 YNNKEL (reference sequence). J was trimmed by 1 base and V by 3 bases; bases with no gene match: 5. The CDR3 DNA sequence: TGTGCCAGCAGCCACCTACTAGCGACCCAAGAGACCCAGTACTTC. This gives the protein CASSHLLATQETQYF.

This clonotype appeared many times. CDR3 residues: CSARGGTESSYEQYF. For the CDR3, the DNA is TGCAGTGCTAGAGGAGGGACAGAGAGCTCCTACGAGCAGTACTTC. The V gene is TRBV20-1, the J gene TRBJ2-7, with 7 bases matching TRBD1. The CDR3 is made up of 15 amino acids. J gave up 0 bases and V 1 base, and 6 bases lay outside the gene matches. Germline loops: CDR1 DFQATT, CDR2 SNEGSKA (reference sequence).

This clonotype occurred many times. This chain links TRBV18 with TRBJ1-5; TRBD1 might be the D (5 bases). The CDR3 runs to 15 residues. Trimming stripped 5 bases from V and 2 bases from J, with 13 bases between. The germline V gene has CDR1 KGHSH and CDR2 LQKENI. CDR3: CASSSQGNGNQPQHF. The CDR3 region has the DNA TGTGCCAGCTCATCGCAGGGTAACGGCAATCAGCCCCAGCATTTT.